What follows is one TCR beta chain and its context. Libraries were prepared by immunoSEQ multiplex PCR; TCRdb keeps only in-frame clonotypes and omits some of them. The profile covers about 56,000 clones, with 93% appearing a single time and less than 4.5% taken by the ten largest. The sample belongs to a study of technical replicates of blood from a few donors. The V gene's germline CDR1 is MNHNS and CDR2 SASEGT. The CDR3 spans 15 residues. The germline V and J ends were trimmed by 3 bases and 4 bases, with 13 bases remaining between them. The chain has TRBV6-1 and TRBJ2-1; tentative D call: TRBD2 (6 bases). This TCR was recovered from a human donor in good health. Some clones in this sample may be carry-over from other donors' samples. Material: PBMCs. The CDR3 protein is CASSDFGGAYNEQFF. The CDR3 DNA follows: TGTGCCAGCAGTGATTTTGGCGGGGCTTACAATGAGCAGTTCTTC.